The rows below give T cell receptor beta chains drawn from one sample of a study of OX40 agonist ivuxolimab in advanced cancers. Clones were read by immunoSEQ multiplex PCR, and TCRdb kept only the in-frame ones, dropping some. This sample has roughly 70,000 clones, with about 84% found just once. The sequences come from CD4+ or CD8+ T cells sorted from blood, collected in a trial of the OX40 agonist ivuxolimab. These receptors all stem from an adult with an advanced solid tumor such as melanoma, head and neck, liver or kidney cancer. CDR3s include the opening cysteine and the closing phenylalanine or tryptophan. The order of the fields is D gene, J gene, V gene, CDR3 length, clone size, CDR3 DNA, CDR3 protein. The D gene is left open where the match is weak. Size is omitted from some rows. Given values are once, few, many or a class for expanded clones.

- | TRBJ2-6 | TRBV6-5 | 14 | - | TGTGCCAGCAGTGACGGGTTGGGGGCCAACGTCCTGACTTTC | CASSDGLGANVLTF
- | TRBJ2-7 | TRBV7-7 | 14 | - | TGTGCTAGCAGCTTAGGCTCACAGGGTTGGGAGCAGTACTTC | CASSLGSQGWEQYF
- | TRBJ2-3 | TRBV7-2 | 16 | - | TGTGCCAGCAGCGGGACGGCTACTAAGAGCACAGATACGCAGTATTTT | CASSGTATKSTDTQYF
- | TRBJ1-4 | TRBV4-2 | 16 | - | TGTGCCAGCACCGCGGGGAGGGGCGTATTTGAGGAAAAACTGTTTTTT | CASTAGRGVFEEKLFF
- | TRBJ2-2 | TRBV5-1 | 14 | - | TGCGCCAGCAGCTTGGATTTCTACACCGGGGAGCTGTTTTTT | CASSLDFYTGELFF
- | TRBJ2-1 | TRBV2 | 11 | - | TGTGCCAGCAGTTACCTAGAGACCCAGTTCTTC | CASSYLETQFF
- | TRBJ1-1 | TRBV11-3 | 13 | - | TGTGCCAGCAGCTTACAGGAGGAGACTGAAGCTTTCTTT | CASSLQEETEAFF
- | TRBJ1-1 | TRBV6-1 | 12 | - | TGTGCCAGCAGTAAAAGCTCAACTGAAGCTTTCTTT | CASSKSSTEAFF
- | TRBJ1-1 | TRBV27 | 13 | - | TGTGCCAGCAGTTTACAGGGTCTCACTGAAGCTTTCTTT | CASSLQGLTEAFF
- | TRBJ2-7 | TRBV7-9 | 15 | - | TGTGCCAGCAGCTTTATTAAGGCAGGGGATCACGAGCAGTACTTC | CASSFIKAGDHEQYF
- | TRBJ1-3 | TRBV4-1 | 16 | - | TGCGCCAGCAGCCGTGAGGGAAGGGGCTCTGGAAACACCATATATTTT | CASSREGRGSGNTIYF
- | TRBJ1-2 | TRBV2 | 12 | few | TGTGCCAGCAGTGACTTGGCGGGTGGCTACACCTTC | CASSDLAGGYTF